A selection of T cell receptor beta chains follows, all from one sample in a study of control samples from healthy donors and cancer patients. The data were produced by immunoSEQ multiplex PCR, yet TCRdb's version contains in-frame clones alone and is incomplete. Of about 94,000 clones in the sample, 85% to 90% are singletons; the top ten hold over 1%. Specimen: blood. Receptor source: a woman aged 45 to 65 in good health. Both conserved end residues are part of each CDR3. A D gene is named only where the DNA matches it firmly. Rows may omit the clone size; those that give it use once, few, many or a size class.

j_call v_call d_call clone_size cdr3_nt cdr3_aa
TRBJ1-5 TRBV27 TRBD1 . TGTGCCAGCAGGGGACCGACAGGGACTGCTGGCAATCAGCCCCAGCATTTT CASRGPTGTAGNQPQHF
TRBJ1-2 TRBV6-5 . . TGTGCCAGCACTAAAGGACGGCGGTCCTATGGCTACACCTTC CASTKGRRSYGYTF
TRBJ2-7 TRBV6-1 . once TGTGCCAGCAGTGAGAACGGACGGACCTACGAGCAGTACTTC CASSENGRTYEQYF
TRBJ2-2 TRBV19 . . TGTGCCAGTACTGACACAACTCGGGCCGGGGAGCTGTTTTTT CASTDTTRAGELFF
TRBJ1-1 TRBV6-2/TRBV6-3 . . TGTGCCAGCAGTTATCGCGAAGAACGGGGTCCGGCCGGATCCTCTCCTTTCTTT CASSYREERGPAGSSPFF
TRBJ2-1 TRBV6-1 TRBD1 . TGTGCCAGCAGTGACTACCAGGTCGGTCGACAGGGGGCGATGGGTGAGCAGTTCTTC CASSDYQVGRQGAMGEQFF
TRBJ2-7 TRBV7-2 TRBD2 . TGTGCCAGCAGCTTAGGCGGACTAGCGGGATCCGCCGTGCAGTACTTC CASSLGGLAGSAVQYF
TRBJ2-7 TRBV7-8 TRBD2 once TGTGCCAGCAGCTCTAATACCGGTGCCGGGAGGGCCCTCTACGAGCAGTACTTC CASSSNTGAGRALYEQYF
TRBJ1-3 TRBV7-2 . . TGTGCCAGCAGCTTAGATCGGGCCTCTGGAAACACCATATATTTT CASSLDRASGNTIYF
TRBJ2-2 TRBV5-4 TRBD1 . TGTGCCAGCAGCTTGGGTCTGGGACAGGGGACCGGGGAGCTGTTTTTT CASSLGLGQGTGELFF
TRBJ1-5 TRBV4-3 . . TGCGCCAGCAGCGGAGGAGCGGGACAGCCCCAGCATTTT CASSGGAGQPQHF
TRBJ2-3 TRBV6-5 TRBD2 . TGTGCCAGCAGGGCTCTAGCGGGTAACACAGATACGCAGTATTTT CASRALAGNTDTQYF
TRBJ2-7 TRBV6-5 . . TGTGCCAGCGGACGACCGAGGCAGGGTGCCTACGAGCAGTACTTC CASGRPRQGAYEQYF
TRBJ2-7 TRBV6-5 . . TGTGCCAGCAGCGAGCTAGCGCTTGACTCCTACGAGCAGTACTTC CASSELALDSYEQYF
TRBJ1-4 TRBV2 . . TGTGCCAGCAGTAAAGGGACAAGTAATGAAAAACTGTTTTTT CASSKGTSNEKLFF
TRBJ2-4 TRBV28 TRBD1 once TGTGCCAGCAGTTTACCACAGGGGGCCAAAAACATTCAGTACTTC CASSLPQGAKNIQYF
TRBJ1-2 TRBV28 . . TGTGCCAGCAGTTTGGGCGTGCGGTATGGCTACACCTTC CASSLGVRYGYTF
TRBJ2-7 TRBV7-9 . . TGTGCCAGCAGCTTACCTATCTCCTACGAGCAGTACTTC CASSLPISYEQYF
TRBJ2-2 TRBV6-5 . . TGTGCCAGCAGATTTTACACCGGGGAGCTGTTTTTT CASRFYTGELFF
TRBJ2-3 TRBV5-4 . . TGTGCCAGCAGCCGCGGGACACTCGGTACAGATACGCAGTATTTT CASSRGTLGTDTQYF
TRBJ1-2 TRBV28 TRBD1 . TGTGCCAGCACCCAAGCACAGGGGATCTTTGCTGGCTACACCTTC CASTQAQGIFAGYTF
TRBJ2-2 TRBV7-3 . . TGTGCCAGCAGCTTTCAGGGGGGGGCCGGGGAGCTGTTTTTT CASSFQGGAGELFF
TRBJ2-7 TRBV7-2 TRBD1 . TGTGCCAGCAGCCAAACGGGACAGGGGGCGGTTTACCAAGAGCAGTACTTC CASSQTGQGAVYQEQYF
TRBJ2-7 TRBV19 TRBD1 . TGTGCCAGCTCGGGGACAGTTAGCTCCTACGAGCAGTACTTC CASSGTVSSYEQYF
TRBJ1-1 TRBV5-6 . . TGTGCCAGCAGCTTGGTCGGTATACAGGCCAGGACTGAAGCTTTCTTT CASSLVGIQARTEAFF
TRBJ2-1 TRBV6-2/TRBV6-3 TRBD2 . TGTGCCAGCAGTCCACAAGGTAGCGGGAGAACATACAATGAGCAGTTCTTC CASSPQGSGRTYNEQFF
TRBJ2-6 TRBV4-3 TRBD1 . TGCGCCAGCAGCCAGGCCCTACAGGGGGCGGCCTCTGGGGCCAACGTCCTGACTTTC CASSQALQGAASGANVLTF
TRBJ2-7 TRBV4-1 TRBD1 . TGCGCCAGCAGCCAAGGGGCAGGGGGCACTTACGAGCAGTACTTC CASSQGAGGTYEQYF